This T cell receptor (beta chain) was recorded in a study of T cells after yellow fever vaccination. The TCR cDNA carried a universal primer site and UMIs from 5'RACE template switching. TCRdb re-called the 5' RACE reads through MiXCR, storing one row per CDR3 protein. The data show some 320,000 distinct CDR3 sequences, around 4.4% seen once. V was shortened by 3 bases and J by 1 base, with 16 bases between the two germline ends. The CDR3 consists of 16 residues. Findings of the study overall: Overall, a small share of clonotypes was seen in both CD4 and CD8 compartments. High-abundance clonotypes from the bulk population could contaminate FACS-sorted repertoires. Once the booster was given, most primary-vaccination clones reappeared, at just under 98% for CD4 and over 75% for CD8.

A few counts support this clonotype. Its matching antigen is unknown. Sequencing was performed on PBMCs, taken 15 days after the yellow fever booster vaccination. The chain has TRBV12-3 or TRBV12-4 and TRBJ2-7; the D is unclear. The sequence came from a man between 18 and 35 years old who received the YFV17D yellow fever vaccine. The CDR3 sequence is CASSFYWAEASYEQYF. The CDR3 DNA reads TGTGCCAGCAGTTTTTATTGGGCGGAAGCATCCTACGAGCAGTACTTC.